The 22 T cell receptor beta chains below come from one sample, sequenced in a study of T cell responses to AZD1222 COVID-19 vaccine. Clones were read by immunoSEQ multiplex PCR, and TCRdb kept only the in-frame ones, dropping some. The sample consists of roughly 130,000 clones, over 75% of them appearing once. The specimen comprised peripheral blood, sampled on day 0 of AZD1222 vaccination. The receptors come from an adult in good health.

This clone was observed a few times. The V and J genes are TRBV5-1 and TRBJ1-4; 7 positions agree with TRBD1. The germline V gene has CDR1 SGHRS and CDR2 YFSETQ. CDR3 size: 15 residues. The trim removed 1 base at V and 6 bases at J, leaving 6 bases unmatched. The CDR3 spells CASSLSTGLDEKLFF. CDR3 nucleotides: TGCGCCAGCAGCTTGTCGACAGGGTTAGATGAAAAACTGTTTTTT.

This clone has only one observation. The chain employs TRBV2 and TRBJ1-3; unclear D gene. The CDR3 totals 14 residues. Germline V gene sequence: CDR1 SNHLY, CDR2 FYNNEI. The V end was cut by 4 bases, the J end by 1 base, with 8 bases between. CDR3 loop: CASSGHYSGNTIYF. For the CDR3, the DNA is TGTGCCAGCAGTGGGCACTATTCTGGAAACACCATATATTTT.

A single count supports this clone. Compared with germline, one end of the junction differs, possibly owing to a read error. V usage is TRBV11-3 and J usage is TRBJ2-5; the D gene could be TRBD1 or TRBD2 (5 bases each). CDR1 is SGHNT, CDR2 YENEEA, per germline. CDR3 length: 16 residues. The CDR3 coding sequence is TGTGCCAGCAGCTTAAACGCGGTGGGGACCCAAGGGACCCAGTACTTC. Its protein is CASSLNAVGTQGTQYF. Variable domain in full (rest from reference TRBV11-3 and TRBJ2-5): EAGVVQSPRYKIIEKKQPVAFWCNPISGHNTLYWYLQNLGQGPELLIRYENEEAVDDSQLPKDRFSAERLKGVDSTLKIQPAELGDSAVYLCASSLNAVGTQGTQYFGPGTRLLVL.

The V gene is TRBV3-1 (or the pseudogene TRBV3-2), the J gene TRBJ2-1, with TRBD2 matching 8 bases. Germline CDR1 reads LGHDT; CDR2 reads YNNKEL (reference sequence). The CDR3 runs to 15 residues. Germline trimming cut 7 bases from V and 4 bases from J; bases unmatched to any gene: 9. CDR3 sequence reads: CASTRGLAAYNEQFF. CDR3 DNA: TGTGCCAGCACCCGTGGACTAGCCGCGTACAATGAGCAGTTCTTC.

This rearrangement joins TRBV6-1 to TRBJ1-6; 7 bases match TRBD1. Trimming at V came to 2 bases and at J to 7 bases, leaving 8 bases not matched to a gene. Germline CDR1 and CDR2: MNHNS and SASEGT. This CDR3 contains 16 residues. Here the CDR3 reads CASSELTGRWNSPLHF. The DNA of the CDR3 is TGTGCCAGCAGTGAATTGACAGGGAGGTGGAATTCACCCCTCCACTTT.

About this clone: A read error may produce the germline difference seen at one junction end. The chain uses TRBV7-7 and TRBJ2-5; 11 bases are shared with TRBD2. The germline V gene has CDR1 SSHAT and CDR2 FNYEAQ (reference sequence). The CDR3 is 16 amino acids. CDR3: CASSFGLAGGQETQYF. The CDR3 region has the DNA TGTGCTAGCAGCTTCGGGCTAGCGGGGGGACAAGAGACCCAGTACTTC.

The rearrangement uses TRBV2 and TRBJ1-3; 7 bases map to TRBD1. V gave up 4 bases and J gave up 0 bases; unmatched junction bases: 6. The V gene's germline CDR1 is SNHLY and CDR2 FYNNEI. The CDR3 is made up of 16 amino acids. In DNA, the CDR3 is TGTGCCAGCAGTGTAAAGGGGGCGAGCTCTGGAAACACCATATATTTT. It codes for CASSVKGASSGNTIYF.

This chain connects TRBV28 to TRBJ1-2; D unresolved. Trimming stripped 4 bases from V and 8 bases from J, with 20 bases between. The germline V gene has CDR1 MDHEN and CDR2 SYDVKM. The CDR3 covers 15 residues. The CDR3 DNA follows: TGTGCCAGCAGTTCTACCGGGATTTCCTATAAGGGCTACACCTTC. Translated: CASSSTGISYKGYTF.

The chain has TRBV19 and TRBJ2-6, with D possibly TRBD1 on 6 matching bases. This CDR3 has 15 residues. V lost 5 bases and J 4 bases, leaving 12 bases between the germline ends. Germline lookup yields CDR1 LNHDA and CDR2 SQIVND (reference sequence). CDR3 sequence (DNA): TGTGCCAGTAGTCAACAGGGACCAGGGGCCAACGTCCTGACTTTC. Translated: CASSQQGPGANVLTF.

Here the CDR3 DNA reads TGTGCCAGCTCACCACGGACAGGGAGAGGAAACACCATATATTTT. It is translated as CASSPRTGRGNTIYF. J is TRBJ1-3 and V is TRBV18; 8 bases align to TRBD1. Germline V gene data show CDR1 as KGHSH and CDR2 as LQKENI. Unmatched junction bases numbered 3, after V lost 1 base and J lost 4 bases. The CDR3 totals 15 residues.

This chain joins TRBV24-1 and TRBJ2-5; weak D call: TRBD2 (6 bases). V lost 5 bases to trimming and J lost 5 bases, with 14 bases between them. The CDR3 is made up of 14 amino acids. Germline CDR1 and CDR2: KGHDR and SFDVKD. Here the CDR3 reads CATSVYGTLETQYF. For the CDR3, the DNA is TGTGCCACCAGTGTTTATGGGACTTTGGAGACCCAGTACTTC.

The chain recombines TRBV27 with TRBJ1-2; D may be TRBD1 (5 bases). Germline assignment: CDR1 MNHEY and CDR2 SMNVEV (reference sequence). This CDR3 is 13 amino acids long. Trimming shortened V by 4 bases and J by 4 bases, and 10 bases separated the two germline ends. This CDR3 is CASSWPGGYGYTF. As DNA, the CDR3 is TGTGCCAGCAGTTGGCCGGGGGGCTATGGCTACACCTTC.

This chain joins TRBV19 and TRBJ2-4; D is unclear. Germline CDR1 reads LNHDA; CDR2 reads SQIVND (reference sequence). The CDR3 loop spans 15 amino acids. V was trimmed by 0 bases and J by 0 bases, leaving 6 bases between them. Here the CDR3 reads CASSIETIAKNIQYF. The CDR3 bases are TGTGCCAGTAGTATAGAGACAATAGCCAAAAACATTCAGTACTTC.

V gene TRBV28 combines with J gene TRBJ1-1; D not certain. The V gene's germline CDR1 is MDHEN and CDR2 SYDVKM. This CDR3 is built from 12 residues. V was trimmed by 6 bases and J by 4 bases, leaving 9 bases between them. This chain's CDR3 is CASSTFGTEAFF. DNA for the CDR3: TGTGCCAGCAGCACCTTCGGCACTGAAGCTTTCTTT. Together with reference TRBV28 and TRBJ1-1, the CDR3 gives the full variable domain: DVKVTQSSRYLVKRTGEKVFLECVQDMDHENMFWYRQDPGLGLRLIYFSYDVKMKEKGDIPEGYSVSREKKERFSLILESASTNQTSMYLCASSTFGTEAFFGQGTRLTVV.

CDR3: CASSSGTTNEKLFF. CDR3 nucleotide sequence: TGTGCCAGCAGCTCGGGAACAACTAATGAAAAACTGTTTTTT. The chain joins TRBV7-9 to TRBJ1-4; no firm D call. This CDR3 spans 14 amino acids. Germline lookup yields CDR1 SEHNR and CDR2 FQNEAQ (reference sequence). V shed 4 bases and J shed 0 bases, with 6 bases lying between them.

The gene calls are TRBV6-2 or TRBV6-3 and TRBJ1-2; D not resolved. From germline, CDR1 is MNHEY and CDR2 SVGEGT. The CDR3 loop spans 14 amino acids. With 5 bases removed from V and 0 bases from J, the gap between germline ends came to 10 bases. The CDR3 loop is CASSHPPSNYGYTF. The CDR3 DNA reads TGTGCCAGCAGTCATCCCCCCTCTAACTATGGCTACACCTTC.

The rearrangement links TRBV27 to TRBJ2-1; D is unclear. CDR3 length: 9 residues. Per the germline V gene, CDR1 is MNHEY and CDR2 is SMNVEV (reference sequence). V lost 6 bases and J lost 13, with 7 bases in between. The CDR3 DNA reads as TGTGCCAGCAGGCCCTTACAGTTCTTC. The encoded protein is CASRPLQFF.

Only a few counts were recorded for this clone. The gene calls are TRBV19 and TRBJ2-1; 14 bases fit TRBD2. Germline V CDR1 and CDR2: LNHDA, SQIVND (reference sequence). CDR3 length: 18 amino acids. J lost 0 bases, V lost 3 bases, and 4 bases had no gene match. DNA for the CDR3: TGTGCCAGTAGTATTGGACTAGCGGGAGGAAGCTCCTACAATGAGCAGTTCTTC. This translates into CASSIGLAGGSSYNEQFF.

The chain recombines TRBV6-1 with TRBJ1-2; 9 bases map to TRBD1. The CDR3 length is 16 residues. V dropped 0 bases and J dropped 4; count of bases not matched to a gene: 6. CDR1 MNHNS and CDR2 SASEGT come from the germline V gene. DNA of the CDR3: TGTGCCAGCAGTGAAGCGTCGGGACAGGGTGCCTATGGCTACACCTTC. Amino acid sequence: CASSEASGQGAYGYTF.

This clone was recorded once. The chain joins TRBV6-1 to TRBJ1-2; D gene uncertain. V shed 2 bases and J shed 8 bases, with 9 bases lying between them. Germline loops: CDR1 MNHNS, CDR2 SASEGT. The CDR3 has 12 residues. The CDR3 spells CASSEPRDGYTF. The DNA for the CDR3 is TGTGCCAGCAGTGAACCCCGTGACGGCTACACCTTC.

This chain connects TRBV9 to TRBJ2-4; 7 bases agree with TRBD1. Looked up from germline, CDR1 is SGDLS and CDR2 is YYNGEE. Trimming took 0 bases from V and 4 from J; bases not matched to a gene: 4. The CDR3 spans 15 residues. The CDR3 loop reads CASSVGVGQKNIQYF. The CDR3 DNA sequence: TGTGCCAGCAGCGTAGGGGTGGGACAGAAAAACATTCAGTACTTC.

The chain couples TRBV28 to TRBJ2-4; 7 positions match TRBD2. Germline V CDR1 and CDR2: MDHEN, SYDVKM. The CDR3 runs 11 residues. V dropped 4 bases and J dropped 15; count of bases not matched to a gene: 6. CDR3 coding DNA: TGTGCCAGCAGTTCCCGAGCGGGATTGTACTTC. It encodes CASSSRAGLYF.